This T cell receptor beta chain appears in the sequencing data of a study of blood T cell repertoires in COVID-19. Overall study: Acute and convalescent COVID-19 specimens originated in the United States, Italy and Spain. Sample material is recorded as cDNA or gDNA derived from T cells, B-cell-depleted T cells, or PBMCs.

CDR3 length: 15 residues. The germline CDR1 and CDR2 sequences are SGDLS and YYNGEE. The trim removed 0 bases at V and 3 bases at J, leaving 2 bases unmatched. Source study methods: Reference gene primer amplification gave estimated nucleated cell counts. Measured with immunoSEQ multiplex PCR; TCRdb has only the in-frame clones, and not every one. That table supplies the V and J calls and clone size; D and trimming were determined from the DNA. This sample has about 110,000 clones, with over 65% found just once. V usage is TRBV9 and J usage is TRBJ2-1; 8 bases agree with TRBD1. This TCR was sampled from a woman between 40 and 50 years old with acute or convalescent COVID-19. The sequenced material came from peripheral blood. CDR3 loop: CASSVGRGLYNEQFF. As DNA, the CDR3 is TGTGCCAGCAGCGTAGGCAGGGGGCTCTACAATGAGCAGTTCTTC.